At least ten counts were recorded for the clone carrying this TCR beta chain. Its matching antigen is unknown. This specimen belongs to a study of CD8 T cells in ankylosing spondylitis. V was cut by 2 bases and J by 1 base, with 14 bases left in between. The germline CDR1 and CDR2 sequences are KGHSY and FQNENV. The CDR3 sequence is 16 residues long. The study's findings and limits: Disease-linked clones bore a CD8+ phenotype and were relatively rare in peripheral blood. Blood of patients with ankylosing spondylitis appeared to be characterized by a TCR beta motif of several highly homologous variants. Earlier work had already found some motif variants in reactive arthritis synovial fluid and blood. The authors reported significant enrichment of disease-linked clones in matched ankylosing spondylitis synovial fluid.

By quantitative 5'-RACE with molecular barcodes, the TCR beta libraries were made. TCRdb re-analysed the 5' RACE reads in MiXCR, keeping a single row per CDR3 protein. This table holds 350,000 or so distinct CDR3 sequences, under 8.5% found once. Sequencing was carried out using blood, either unsorted or a sorted T cell fraction (not recorded which). This TCR was recovered from a male donor with ankylosing spondylitis. The V gene is TRBV16, the J gene TRBJ1-1, with D uncertain. CDR3 sequence reads: CASSQVSPEGNTEAFF. CDR3 in DNA: TGTGCCAGCAGCCAAGTTTCCCCCGAGGGGAACACTGAAGCTTTCTTT.